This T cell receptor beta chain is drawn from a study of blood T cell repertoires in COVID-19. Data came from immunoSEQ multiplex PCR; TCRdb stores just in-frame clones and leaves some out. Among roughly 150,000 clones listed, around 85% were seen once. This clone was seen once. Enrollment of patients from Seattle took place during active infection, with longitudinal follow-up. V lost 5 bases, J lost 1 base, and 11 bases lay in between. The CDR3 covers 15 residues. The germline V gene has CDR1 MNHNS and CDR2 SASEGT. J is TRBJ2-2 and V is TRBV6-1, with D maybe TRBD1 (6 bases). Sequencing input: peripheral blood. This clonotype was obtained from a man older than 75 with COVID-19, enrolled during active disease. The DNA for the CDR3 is TGTGCCAGCAGTCCTCCAGGGGTGAACACCGGGGAGCTGTTTTTT. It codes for CASSPPGVNTGELFF.